Listed below are T cell receptor beta chains from one sample, sequenced in a study of cytomegalovirus exposure and HLA in healthy donors. TCRdb's table, derived via immunoSEQ multiplex PCR, lists solely in-frame clones and lacks some. The sample holds about 81,000 clones, around four fifths seen once. The sequencing input was PBMCs. The source of these receptors is a man aged 45-65 years in good health and CMV-seropositive. CDR3s include the opening cysteine and the closing phenylalanine or tryptophan. The D gene is left open where the match is weak. Size is omitted from some rows. Given values are once, few, many or a class for expanded clones.

clone_size	v_call	j_call	d_call	cdr3_nt	cdr3_aa
NA	TRBV11-2	TRBJ2-7	NA	TGTGCCAGCAGCTTAAGCCTCGGGACACTTAACACTTACGAGCAGTACTTC	CASSLSLGTLNTYEQYF
NA	TRBV18	TRBJ1-4	NA	TGTGCCAGCTCACCTTCTCTGAATGAAAAACTGTTTTTT	CASSPSLNEKLFF
NA	TRBV27	TRBJ2-3	TRBD1	TGTGCCAGCAGTTTAAAGGCCGGGACAGGGGCTATGGATACGCAGTATTTT	CASSLKAGTGAMDTQYF
NA	TRBV27	TRBJ1-4	TRBD1	TGTGCCAGCAGTCGTTCGACAGGGGGTAATGAAAAACTGTTTTTT	CASSRSTGGNEKLFF
NA	TRBV19	TRBJ2-1	TRBD2	TGTGCCAGTAGTCCTAATAGCGGGAGTGGGAATGAGCAGTTCTTC	CASSPNSGSGNEQFF
few	TRBV5-1	TRBJ2-7	NA	TGCGCCAGCAGCTTTACAGGAATCCCTTCGCGCCGGAGAGGAAGCTCCTACGAGCAGTACTTC	CASSFTGIPSRRRGSSYEQYF
few	TRBV18	TRBJ1-5	NA	TGTGCCAGCTCGCGGGGACCCTCCGAGGATCAGCCCCAGCATTTT	CASSRGPSEDQPQHF
few	TRBV29-1	TRBJ1-1	NA	TGCAGCGCCGCAAACCGCAGAGACACAAAGTCACAGAACACTGAAGCTTTCTTT	CSAANRRDTKSQNTEAFF
medium-sized	TRBV5-6	TRBJ2-3	NA	TGTGCCAGCAGTATGAGAGCTAGCACAGATACGCAGTATTTT	CASSMRASTDTQYF
NA	TRBV7-2	TRBJ2-5	NA	TGTGCCAGCAGCTTAGTTCGGGGAGGCGAGACCCAGTACTTC	CASSLVRGGETQYF
NA	TRBV7-3	TRBJ2-5	NA	TGTGCCAGCAGCCTAGAGGCAGGGTCTTGGGAGACCCAGTACTTC	CASSLEAGSWETQYF
NA	TRBV4-3	TRBJ2-5	TRBD1	TGCGCCAGCAGCCAACAATGGGACAGGGGTAAAGAGACCCAGTACTTC	CASSQQWDRGKETQYF
NA	TRBV12-5	TRBJ1-2	NA	TGTGCTAGTGGTTTGGGACTTTACAACTATGGCTACACCTTC	CASGLGLYNYGYTF
few	TRBV6-5	TRBJ2-5	TRBD2	TGTGCCAGCAGTTACGGGGGGGAGGAGCAGGAGACCCAGTACTTC	CASSYGGEEQETQYF
NA	TRBV5-1	TRBJ2-7	NA	TGCGCCAGCAGCTTGGCGGGGTCCTACGAGCAGTACTTC	CASSLAGSYEQYF
few	TRBV16	TRBJ1-1	NA	TGTGCCAGCAGCCCAATCACAGGGCAGCGGACTGAAGCTTTCTTT	CASSPITGQRTEAFF
few	TRBV9	TRBJ2-2	NA	TGTGCCAGCAGCGTAGAGGAGTGGAGCGGGGAGCTGTTTTTT	CASSVEEWSGELFF
NA	TRBV27	TRBJ2-3	TRBD1	TGTGCCAGCAGTGGAGACAGGGTTCACGCAGATACGCAGTATTTT	CASSGDRVHADTQYF
NA	TRBV7-8	TRBJ1-1	NA	TGTGCCAGCAGCTTAGGAGGTCTTCAATACACTGAAGCTTTCTTT	CASSLGGLQYTEAFF
NA	TRBV5-6	TRBJ2-2	TRBD1	TGTGCCAGCAGCTCTCCGGCGGGACAGGGATCCACCGGGGAGCTGTTTTTT	CASSSPAGQGSTGELFF
NA	TRBV5-1	TRBJ2-1	TRBD2	TGCGCCAGCAGCTTGAGGGGAACGGGACTAGCGGCTTCCTACAATGAGCAGTTCTTC	CASSLRGTGLAASYNEQFF
NA	TRBV7-2	TRBJ1-2	NA	TGTGCCAGCAGCAACGACAGACTCCTCTATGGCTACACCTTC	CASSNDRLLYGYTF
NA	TRBV15	TRBJ2-5	NA	TGTGCCACCAGCAGAGGAGATCGTGAGACCCAGTACTTC	CATSRGDRETQYF
NA	TRBV7-3	TRBJ2-5	TRBD2	TGTGCCAGCAGCTTAAACTCATTAGCGGGAGGGGAGACCCAGTACTTC	CASSLNSLAGGETQYF
NA	TRBV4-1	TRBJ2-3	TRBD2	TGCGCCAGCAGCCAAGCATTCCCTAGGACTAGACTTACAGATACGCAGTATTTT	CASSQAFPRTRLTDTQYF
NA	TRBV6-1	TRBJ2-2	TRBD1	TGTGCCAGCAGTGAAGCAATATCAGGGGGCATTGTTGCCGGGGAGCTGTTTTTT	CASSEAISGGIVAGELFF
NA	TRBV21-1	TRBJ2-3	NA	TGTGCCAGCGGAGAGCCGTGGTATTTT	CASGEPWYF
NA	TRBV11-2	TRBJ2-2	TRBD2	TGTGCCAGCAGCCGAGTGGGTGGACTAGCGGGAGGAACCGGGGAGCTGTTTTTT	CASSRVGGLAGGTGELFF
NA	TRBV11-2	TRBJ2-1	TRBD2	TGTGCCAGCGGTGCAGTGGCGGGAGGGAATGAGCAGTTCTTC	CASGAVAGGNEQFF
NA	TRBV25-1	TRBJ2-3	NA	TGTGCCAGCAGTGACGGCCTAGACTATACACAGGATACGCAGTATTTT	CASSDGLDYTQDTQYF
NA	TRBV30	TRBJ1-2	TRBD1	TGTGCCTGGAGTGACTTGACAGGGGATCCCTATGGCTACACCTTC	CAWSDLTGDPYGYTF
once	TRBV19	TRBJ1-5	NA	TGTGCCAGTAGTCTCAGGGTGGGCAATCAGCCCCAGCATTTT	CASSLRVGNQPQHF
NA	TRBV12-5	TRBJ2-7	NA	TGTGTTAGTGGTTTGATCAAATCTAACTCCTTCTACGAGCAGTACTTC	CVSGLIKSNSFYEQYF
NA	TRBV28	TRBJ2-7	NA	TGTGCCAGCAGTTTTGACGGGAAAAGCCACTACGAGCAGTACTTC	CASSFDGKSHYEQYF
NA	TRBV11-2	TRBJ1-5	TRBD1	TGTGCCAGCAGCACGGGGACAGGACTAGGACAGCCCCAGCATTTT	CASSTGTGLGQPQHF
NA	TRBV10-3	TRBJ1-2	NA	TGTGCCATCAGTGAGATAACGGACTATGGCTACACCTTC	CAISEITDYGYTF
few	TRBV27	TRBJ2-7	TRBD2	TGTGCCAGCAGTTTAAGGGGGGGGGCCCCGGGACTAGCGGGCCGGAGCTCCTACGAGCAGTACTTC	CASSLRGGAPGLAGRSSYEQYF
NA	TRBV12-5	TRBJ2-3	TRBD1	TGTGCTAGTGGTTTGAGGGCGACAGGGGGACATAGGGTGAGCACAGATACGCAGTATTTT	CASGLRATGGHRVSTDTQYF
NA	TRBV5-1	TRBJ2-2	TRBD2	TGCGCCAGCAGCTTGGTATTAGCGGGAGTGGCGGAAGGGGAGCTGTTTTTT	CASSLVLAGVAEGELFF
NA	TRBV7-9	TRBJ2-7	TRBD1	TGTGCCAGCAGCTTCGGACAGGGGACCTACGAGCAGTACTTC	CASSFGQGTYEQYF